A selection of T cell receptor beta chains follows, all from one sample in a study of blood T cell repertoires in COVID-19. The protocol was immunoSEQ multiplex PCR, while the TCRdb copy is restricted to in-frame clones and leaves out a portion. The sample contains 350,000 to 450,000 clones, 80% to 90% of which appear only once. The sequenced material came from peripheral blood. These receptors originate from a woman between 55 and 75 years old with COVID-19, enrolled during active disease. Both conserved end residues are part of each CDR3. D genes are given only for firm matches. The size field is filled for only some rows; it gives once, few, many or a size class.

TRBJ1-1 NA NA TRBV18 TGTGCCAGCTCACCACCGATATTGTATACAGCGGAGGTTCATGGCACTGAAGCTTTCTTT CASSPPILYTAEVHGTEAFF
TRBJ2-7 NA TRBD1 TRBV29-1 TGCAGCGCCACAAAGACAGGGGCCGAGCAGTACTTC CSATKTGAEQYF
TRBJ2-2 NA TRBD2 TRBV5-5 TGTGCCAGCAGCTTCGGGGGGGCGCTGACCGGGGAGCTGTTTTTT CASSFGGALTGELFF
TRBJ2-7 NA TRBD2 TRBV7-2 TGTGCCAGCAGCTCAGGACTAGCAAAGTACGAGCAGTACTTC CASSSGLAKYEQYF
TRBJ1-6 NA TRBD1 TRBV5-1 TGCGCCAGCAGCTCGGACAGGTCCTATAATTCACCCCTCCACTTT CASSSDRSYNSPLHF
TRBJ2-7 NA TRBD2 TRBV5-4 TGTGCCAGCAGCCCGACCGCGGGGGGAACCTACGAGCAGTACTTC CASSPTAGGTYEQYF
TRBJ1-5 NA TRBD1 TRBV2 TGTGCCAGCAGTGGGACAGGGGCAAATCAGCCCCAGCATTTT CASSGTGANQPQHF
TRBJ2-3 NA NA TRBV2 TGTGCCAGCAGTGAAGCCAGGTCAAAGCAGTATTTT CASSEARSKQYF
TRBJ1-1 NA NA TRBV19 TGTGCCAGTAGACTCGAACCGAACACTGAAGCTTTCTTT CASRLEPNTEAFF
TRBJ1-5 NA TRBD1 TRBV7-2 TGTGCCAGCAGCCCGTGGACAGGCTCTCAGCAGCCCCAGCATTTT CASSPWTGSQQPQHF
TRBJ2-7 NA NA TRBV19 TGTGCCACCCTTGGGCAGAATGACTACGAGCAGTACTTC CATLGQNDYEQYF
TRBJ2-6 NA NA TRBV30 TGTGCCTGGACAGACAGCCCGGGGGCCAACGTCCTGACTTTC CAWTDSPGANVLTF
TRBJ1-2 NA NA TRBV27 TGTGCCAGCAGCCCCCACGGGGGGGTCTTTGGCTACACCTTC CASSPHGGVFGYTF
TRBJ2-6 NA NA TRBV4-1 TGCGCCAGCAGCCAAACGGGACACCCGATCTCTGGGGCCAACGTCCTGACTTTC CASSQTGHPISGANVLTF
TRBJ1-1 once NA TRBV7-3 TGTGCCAGCAGCGCCCACCCCAGGGAGGCGAACACTGAAGCTTTCTTT CASSAHPREANTEAFF
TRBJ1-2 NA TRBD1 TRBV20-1 TGCAGTGCTACAGGGGACAGGAGAAGCTTC CSATGDRRSF
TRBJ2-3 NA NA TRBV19 TGTGCCAGTAGTATCCGCGGGAGCACAGATACGCAGTATTTT CASSIRGSTDTQYF
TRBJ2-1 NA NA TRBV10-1 TGCGCCAGCAGGAAAGATCCAGCGAGCGAGCAGTTCTTC CASRKDPASEQFF